Detailed here is one T cell receptor beta chain. The cohort's ophthalmopathy patients, a group with duration under 3 months, had a Clinical Activity Score of at least 3 and a NOSPECS grade of at least 4. TCR beta CDR3 region amplification was performed from RNA transcripts. A set of HTBI primers served as the primers for a first-round RT-PCR of the TCR CDR3. TCRdb reanalysed the multiplex PCR reads using MiXCR and keeps one entry per CDR3 protein. The table lists nearly 600,000 distinct CDR3 sequences, about 14% of them singletons. The sample belongs to a study of T cells in Graves' hyperthyroidism and ophthalmopathy. Per germline, CDR1 KGHDR and CDR2 SFDVKD. With V trimmed by 0 bases and J by 3 bases, 8 bases remained unmatched. This CDR3 contains 18 residues.

Sequencing was performed on blood. This rearrangement joins TRBV24-1 to TRBJ2-2, with 8 positions matching TRBD1. The origin of this receptor is a woman between 18 and 29 years old with Graves' ophthalmopathy. This CDR3 is CATSDLGQGARYTGELFF. As DNA, the CDR3 is TGTGCCACCAGTGATTTGGGCCAGGGGGCGCGGTACACCGGGGAGCTGTTTTTT.